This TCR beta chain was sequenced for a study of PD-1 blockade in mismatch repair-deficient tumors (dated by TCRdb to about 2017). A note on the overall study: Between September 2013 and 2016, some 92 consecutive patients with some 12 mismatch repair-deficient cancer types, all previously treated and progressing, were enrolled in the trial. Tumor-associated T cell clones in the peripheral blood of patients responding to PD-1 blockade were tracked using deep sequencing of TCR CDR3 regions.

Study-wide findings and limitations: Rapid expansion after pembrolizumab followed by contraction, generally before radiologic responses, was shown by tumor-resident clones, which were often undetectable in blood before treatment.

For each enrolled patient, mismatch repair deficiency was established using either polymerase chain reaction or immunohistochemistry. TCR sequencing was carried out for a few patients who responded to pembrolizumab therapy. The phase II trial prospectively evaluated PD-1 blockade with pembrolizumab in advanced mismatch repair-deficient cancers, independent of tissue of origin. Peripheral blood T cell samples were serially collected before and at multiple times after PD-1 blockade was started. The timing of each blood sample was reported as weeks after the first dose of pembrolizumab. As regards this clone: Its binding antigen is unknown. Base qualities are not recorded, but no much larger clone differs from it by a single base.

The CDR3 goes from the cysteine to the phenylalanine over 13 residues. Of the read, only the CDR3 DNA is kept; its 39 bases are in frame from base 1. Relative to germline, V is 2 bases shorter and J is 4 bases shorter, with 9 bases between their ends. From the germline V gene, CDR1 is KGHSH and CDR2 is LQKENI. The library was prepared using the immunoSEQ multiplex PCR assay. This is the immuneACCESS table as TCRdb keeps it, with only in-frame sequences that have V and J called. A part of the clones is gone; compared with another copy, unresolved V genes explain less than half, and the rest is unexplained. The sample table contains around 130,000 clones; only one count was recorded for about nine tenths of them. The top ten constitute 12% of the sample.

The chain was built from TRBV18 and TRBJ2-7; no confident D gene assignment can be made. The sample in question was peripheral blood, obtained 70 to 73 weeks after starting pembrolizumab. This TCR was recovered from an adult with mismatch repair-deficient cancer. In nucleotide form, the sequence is TGTGCCAGCTCACCAGTGGCAGAGTACGAGCAGTACTTC. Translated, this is CASSPVAEYEQYF.